This TCR beta chain was obtained from a study of OX40 agonist ivuxolimab in advanced cancers. About the study: Patients were treated with intravenous ivuxolimab, dosed at 0.01 to 10 mg/kg and infused every 2 weeks. Study-level points and caveats: Mean expanded clone counts were higher in CD8+ than CD4+ T cells.

The germline V gene encodes CDR1 SEHNR and CDR2 FQNEAQ (reference sequence). The V and J ends lost 0 bases and 6 bases respectively, with 6 bases between them. This CDR3 spans 13 amino acids. Clones were sequenced by immunoSEQ multiplex PCR, and TCRdb holds only the in-frame ones, with some missing. Among under 85,000 clones listed, 85% were seen once. This clone has more than one count but fewer than ten. The antigen is undetermined. Exclusion applied to patients with autoimmune disease history or systemic immunosuppression. The chain uses TRBV7-9 and TRBJ2-1; maybe TRBD2 (6 bases). This specimen consisted of CD4+ or CD8+ T cells sorted from blood, obtained in a trial of the OX40 agonist ivuxolimab. The origin of this receptor is an adult with an advanced solid tumor such as melanoma, head and neck, liver or kidney cancer. The CDR3 region is CASSLAGGNEQFF. CDR3 sequence (DNA): TGTGCCAGCAGCTTAGCGGGAGGCAATGAGCAGTTCTTC.